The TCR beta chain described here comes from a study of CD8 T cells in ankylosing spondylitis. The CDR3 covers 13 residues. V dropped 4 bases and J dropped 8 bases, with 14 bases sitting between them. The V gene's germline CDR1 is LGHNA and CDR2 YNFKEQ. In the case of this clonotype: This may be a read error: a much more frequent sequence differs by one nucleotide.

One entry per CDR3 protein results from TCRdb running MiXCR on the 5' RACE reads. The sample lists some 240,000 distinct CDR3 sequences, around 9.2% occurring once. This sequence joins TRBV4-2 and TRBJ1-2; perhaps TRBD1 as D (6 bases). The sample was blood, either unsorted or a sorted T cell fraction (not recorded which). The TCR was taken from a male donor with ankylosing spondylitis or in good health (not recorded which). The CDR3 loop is CASSPPGVEGYTF. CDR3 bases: TGTGCCAGCAGCCCCCCAGGGGTGGAGGGCTACACCTTC.